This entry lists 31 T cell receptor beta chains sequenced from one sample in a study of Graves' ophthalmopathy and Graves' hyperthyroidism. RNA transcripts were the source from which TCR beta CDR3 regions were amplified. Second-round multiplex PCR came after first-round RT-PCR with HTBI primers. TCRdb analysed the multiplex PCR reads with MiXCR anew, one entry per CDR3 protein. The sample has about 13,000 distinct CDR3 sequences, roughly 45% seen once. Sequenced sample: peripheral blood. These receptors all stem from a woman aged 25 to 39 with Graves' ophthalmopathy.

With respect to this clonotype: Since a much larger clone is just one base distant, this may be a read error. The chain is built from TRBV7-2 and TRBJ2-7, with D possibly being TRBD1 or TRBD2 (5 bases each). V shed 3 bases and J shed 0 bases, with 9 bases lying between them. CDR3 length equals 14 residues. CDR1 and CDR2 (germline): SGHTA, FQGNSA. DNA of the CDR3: TGTGCCAGCAGCTTCCGGGGCAGCTCCTACGAGCAGTACTTC. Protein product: CASSFRGSSYEQYF.

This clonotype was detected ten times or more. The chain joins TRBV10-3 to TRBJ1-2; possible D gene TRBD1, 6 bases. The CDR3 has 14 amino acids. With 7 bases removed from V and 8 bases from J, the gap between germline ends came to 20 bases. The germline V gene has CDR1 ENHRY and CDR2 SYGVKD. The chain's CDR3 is CAITGPGADGGYTF. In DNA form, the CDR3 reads TGTGCCATCACTGGGCCGGGGGCGGATGGAGGCTACACCTTC.

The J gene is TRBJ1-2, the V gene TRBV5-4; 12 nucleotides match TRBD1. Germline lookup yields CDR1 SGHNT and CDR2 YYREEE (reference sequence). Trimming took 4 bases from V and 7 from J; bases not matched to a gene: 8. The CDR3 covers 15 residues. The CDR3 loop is CASSPAPGQGAGYTF. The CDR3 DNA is TGTGCCAGCAGCCCGGCCCCGGGACAGGGGGCTGGCTACACCTTC. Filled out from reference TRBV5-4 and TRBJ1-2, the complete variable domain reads ETGVTQSPTHLIKTRGQQVTLRCSSQSGHNTVSWYQQALGQGPQFIFQYYREEENGRGNFPPRFSGLQFPNYSSELNVNALELDDSALYLCASSPAPGQGAGYTFGSGTRLTVV.

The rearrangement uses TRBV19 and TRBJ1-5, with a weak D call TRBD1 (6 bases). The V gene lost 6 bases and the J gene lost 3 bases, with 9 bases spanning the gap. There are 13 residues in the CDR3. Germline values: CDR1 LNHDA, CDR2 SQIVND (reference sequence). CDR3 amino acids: CASSRDTNQPQHF. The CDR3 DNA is TGTGCCAGTAGCCGGGACACCAATCAGCCCCAGCATTTT.

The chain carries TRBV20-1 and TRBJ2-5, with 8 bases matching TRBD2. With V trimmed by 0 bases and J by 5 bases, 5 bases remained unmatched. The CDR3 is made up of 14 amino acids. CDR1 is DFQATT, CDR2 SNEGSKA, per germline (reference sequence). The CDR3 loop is CSARDRGGMETQYF. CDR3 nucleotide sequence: TGCAGTGCTAGAGATCGGGGGGGGATGGAGACCCAGTACTTC.

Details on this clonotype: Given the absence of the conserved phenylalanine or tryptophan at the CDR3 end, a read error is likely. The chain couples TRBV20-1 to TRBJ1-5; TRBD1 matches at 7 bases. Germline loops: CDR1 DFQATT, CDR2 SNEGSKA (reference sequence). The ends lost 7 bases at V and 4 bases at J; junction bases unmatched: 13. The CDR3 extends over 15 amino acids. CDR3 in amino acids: CSDPRTGLRNQPQHS. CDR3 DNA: TGCAGTGATCCTAGGACAGGTCTCCGTAATCAGCCCCAGCATTCT.

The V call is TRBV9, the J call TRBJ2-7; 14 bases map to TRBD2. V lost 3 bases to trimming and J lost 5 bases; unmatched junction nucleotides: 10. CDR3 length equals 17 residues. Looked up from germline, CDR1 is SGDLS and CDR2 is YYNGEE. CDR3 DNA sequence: TGTGCCAGCAGCGGGTCCGGGACTAGCGGGAGTATCAACGAGCAGTACTTC. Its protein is CASSGSGTSGSINEQYF.

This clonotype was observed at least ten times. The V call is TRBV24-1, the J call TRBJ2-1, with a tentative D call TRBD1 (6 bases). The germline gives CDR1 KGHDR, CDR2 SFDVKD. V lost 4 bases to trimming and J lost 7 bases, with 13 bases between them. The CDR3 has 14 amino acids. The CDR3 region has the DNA TGTGCCACCAGTGACCCCGGGACAATAAATGAGCAGTTCTTC. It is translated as CATSDPGTINEQFF.

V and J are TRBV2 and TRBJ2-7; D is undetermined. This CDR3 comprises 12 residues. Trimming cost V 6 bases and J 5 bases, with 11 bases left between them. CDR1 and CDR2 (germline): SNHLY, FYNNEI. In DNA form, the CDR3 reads TGTGCCAGCAGGGCAAACTACAACGAGCAGTACTTC. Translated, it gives CASRANYNEQYF.

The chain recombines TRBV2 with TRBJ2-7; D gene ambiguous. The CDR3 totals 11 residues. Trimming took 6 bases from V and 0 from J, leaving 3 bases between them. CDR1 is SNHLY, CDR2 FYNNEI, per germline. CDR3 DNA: TGTGCCAGCAGGGGCTCCTACGAGCAGTACTTC. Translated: CASRGSYEQYF.

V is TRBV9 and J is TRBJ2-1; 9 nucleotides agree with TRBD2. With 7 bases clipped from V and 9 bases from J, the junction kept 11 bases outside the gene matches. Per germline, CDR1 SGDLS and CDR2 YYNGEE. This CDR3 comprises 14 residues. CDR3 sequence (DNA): TGTGCCAGCTTACCGGGACTAGCCAAGGGTGAGCAGTTCTTC. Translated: CASLPGLAKGEQFF.

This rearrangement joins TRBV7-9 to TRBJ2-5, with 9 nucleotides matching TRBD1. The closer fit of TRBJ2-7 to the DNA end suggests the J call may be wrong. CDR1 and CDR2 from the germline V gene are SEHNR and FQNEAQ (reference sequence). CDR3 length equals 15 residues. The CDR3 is CASSPTGTGYGEQYF. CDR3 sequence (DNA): TGTGCCAGCAGCCCTACCGGGACAGGGTATGGCGAGCAGTACTTC.

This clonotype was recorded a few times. The CDR3 nucleotides read TGCAGTGCTAGAGCCAGCGAAGGGTCCGTGACCCAGTACTTC. It is translated as CSARASEGSVTQYF. The chain is built from TRBV20-1 and TRBJ2-5; D uncertain. This CDR3 comprises 14 residues. Germline CDR1 reads DFQATT; CDR2 reads SNEGSKA (reference sequence). V lost 1 base, J lost 7 bases, and 16 bases lay in between.

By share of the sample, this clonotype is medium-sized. The CDR3 here is CASSDRGRRGYTF. DNA for the CDR3: TGTGCCAGTAGCGACAGGGGGCGACGTGGCTACACCTTC. This rearrangement joins TRBV19 to TRBJ1-2; 10 bases are shared with TRBD1. The germline V gene encodes CDR1 LNHDA and CDR2 SQIVND (reference sequence). CDR3 length: 13 residues. V was clipped by 6 bases and J by 7 bases; unmatched bases: 5.

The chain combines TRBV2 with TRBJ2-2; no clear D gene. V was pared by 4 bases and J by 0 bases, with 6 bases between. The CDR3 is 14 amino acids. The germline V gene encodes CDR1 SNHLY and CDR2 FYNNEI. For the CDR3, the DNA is TGTGCCAGCAGTGTTATTACGAACACCGGGGAGCTGTTTTTT. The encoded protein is CASSVITNTGELFF.

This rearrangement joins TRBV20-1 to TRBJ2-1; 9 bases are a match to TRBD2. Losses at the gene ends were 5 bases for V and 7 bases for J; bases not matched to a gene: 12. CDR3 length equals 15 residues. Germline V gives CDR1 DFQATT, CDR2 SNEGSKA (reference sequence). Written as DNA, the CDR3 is TGCAGTGCTCCCAAGGGGGGACTAGCCCTAAATGAGCAGTTCTTC. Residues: CSAPKGGLALNEQFF.

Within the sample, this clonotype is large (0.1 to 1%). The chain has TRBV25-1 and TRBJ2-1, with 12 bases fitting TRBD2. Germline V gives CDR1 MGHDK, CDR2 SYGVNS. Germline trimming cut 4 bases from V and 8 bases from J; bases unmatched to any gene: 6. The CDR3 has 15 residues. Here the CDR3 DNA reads TGTGCCAGCAGTGCTTGGACTAGCGGGATGGATGAGCAGTTCTTC. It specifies CASSAWTSGMDEQFF.

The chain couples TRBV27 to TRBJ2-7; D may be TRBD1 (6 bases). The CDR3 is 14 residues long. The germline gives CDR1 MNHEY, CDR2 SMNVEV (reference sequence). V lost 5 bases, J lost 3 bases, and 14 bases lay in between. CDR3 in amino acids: CASSPGTPDYEQYF. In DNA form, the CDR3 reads TGTGCCAGCAGTCCCGGGACACCCGACTACGAGCAGTACTTC.

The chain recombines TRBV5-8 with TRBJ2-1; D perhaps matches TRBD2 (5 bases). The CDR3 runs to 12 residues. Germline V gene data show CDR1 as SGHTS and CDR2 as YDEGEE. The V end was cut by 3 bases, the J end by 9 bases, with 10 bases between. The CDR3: CASSYDGGEQFF. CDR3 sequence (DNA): TGTGCCAGCAGCTACGACGGAGGTGAGCAGTTCTTC. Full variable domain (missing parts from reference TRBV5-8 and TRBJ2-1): EAGVTQSPTHLIKTRGQQATLRCSPISGHTSVYWYQQALGLGLQFLLWYDEGEERNRGNFPPRFSGRQFPNYSSELNVNALELEDSALYLCASSYDGGEQFFGPGTRLTVL.

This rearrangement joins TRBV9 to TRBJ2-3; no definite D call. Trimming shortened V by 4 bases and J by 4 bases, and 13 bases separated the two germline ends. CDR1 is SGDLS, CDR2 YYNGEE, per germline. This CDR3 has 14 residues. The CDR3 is CASSFGSGADTQYF. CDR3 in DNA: TGTGCCAGCAGCTTCGGGTCCGGTGCAGATACGCAGTATTTT.

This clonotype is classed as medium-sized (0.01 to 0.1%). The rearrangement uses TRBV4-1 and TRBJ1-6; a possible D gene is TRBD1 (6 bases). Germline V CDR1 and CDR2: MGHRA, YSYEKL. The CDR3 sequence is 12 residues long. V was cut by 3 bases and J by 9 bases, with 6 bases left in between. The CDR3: CASSQGASPLHF. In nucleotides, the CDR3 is TGCGCCAGCAGCCAGGGGGCTTCACCCCTCCACTTT.

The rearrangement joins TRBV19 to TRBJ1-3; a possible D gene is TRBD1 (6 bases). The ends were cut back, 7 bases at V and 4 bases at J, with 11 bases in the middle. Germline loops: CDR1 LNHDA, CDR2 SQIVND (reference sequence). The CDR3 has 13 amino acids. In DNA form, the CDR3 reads TGTGCCAGTACGGGGGGCCTCGGAAACACCATATATTTT. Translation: CASTGGLGNTIYF. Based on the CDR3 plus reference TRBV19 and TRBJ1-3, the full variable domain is DGGITQSPKYLFRKEGQNVTLSCEQNLNHDAMYWYRQDPGQGLRLIYYSQIVNDFQKGDIAEGYSVSREKKESFPLTVTSAQKNPTAFYLCASTGGLGNTIYFGEGSWLTVV.

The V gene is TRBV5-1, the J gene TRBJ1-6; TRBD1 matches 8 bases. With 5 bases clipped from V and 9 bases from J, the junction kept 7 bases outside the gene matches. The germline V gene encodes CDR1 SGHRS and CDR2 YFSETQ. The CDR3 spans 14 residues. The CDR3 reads CASRAGQGGSPLHF. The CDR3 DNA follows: TGCGCCAGCAGAGCCGGACAGGGCGGTTCACCCCTCCACTTT.

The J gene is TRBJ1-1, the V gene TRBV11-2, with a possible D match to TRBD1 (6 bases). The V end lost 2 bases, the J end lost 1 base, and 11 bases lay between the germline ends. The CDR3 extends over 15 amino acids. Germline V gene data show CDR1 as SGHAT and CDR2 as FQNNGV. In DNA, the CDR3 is TGTGCCAGCAGCTTAAGGGGGGGAGGGAACACTGAAGCTTTCTTT. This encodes CASSLRGGGNTEAFF.

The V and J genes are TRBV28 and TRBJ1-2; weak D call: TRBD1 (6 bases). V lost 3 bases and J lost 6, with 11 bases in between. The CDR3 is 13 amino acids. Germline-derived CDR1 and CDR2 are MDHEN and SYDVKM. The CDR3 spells CASSLWGADGYTF. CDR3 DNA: TGTGCCAGCAGTTTGTGGGGGGCCGATGGCTACACCTTC.

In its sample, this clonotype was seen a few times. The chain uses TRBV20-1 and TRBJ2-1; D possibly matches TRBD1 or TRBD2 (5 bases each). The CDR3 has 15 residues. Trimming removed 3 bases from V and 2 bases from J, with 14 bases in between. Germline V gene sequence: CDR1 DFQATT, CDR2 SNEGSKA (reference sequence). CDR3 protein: CSASRGRGAYNEQFF. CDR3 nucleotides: TGCAGTGCTAGCCGTGGGAGAGGGGCCTACAATGAGCAGTTCTTC.

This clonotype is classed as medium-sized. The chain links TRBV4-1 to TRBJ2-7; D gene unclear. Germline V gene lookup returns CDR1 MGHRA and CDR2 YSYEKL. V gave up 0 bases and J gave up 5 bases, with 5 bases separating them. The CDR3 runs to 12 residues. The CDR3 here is CASSQETHEQYV. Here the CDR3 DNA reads TGCGCCAGCAGCCAAGAAACCCACGAGCAGTACGTC.

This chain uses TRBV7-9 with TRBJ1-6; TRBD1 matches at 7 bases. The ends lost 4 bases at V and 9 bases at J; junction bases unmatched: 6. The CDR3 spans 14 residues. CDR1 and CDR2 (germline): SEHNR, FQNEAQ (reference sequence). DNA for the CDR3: TGTGCCAGCAGCTCGGGACAGACAGTTTCACCCCTCCACTTT. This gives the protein CASSSGQTVSPLHF.

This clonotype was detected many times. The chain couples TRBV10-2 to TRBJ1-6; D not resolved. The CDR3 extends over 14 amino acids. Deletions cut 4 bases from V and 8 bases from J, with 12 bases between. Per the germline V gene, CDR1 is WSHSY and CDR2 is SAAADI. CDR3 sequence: CASSALGLDSPLHF. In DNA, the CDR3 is TGCGCCAGCAGTGCCCTTGGTCTCGATTCACCCCTCCACTTT.

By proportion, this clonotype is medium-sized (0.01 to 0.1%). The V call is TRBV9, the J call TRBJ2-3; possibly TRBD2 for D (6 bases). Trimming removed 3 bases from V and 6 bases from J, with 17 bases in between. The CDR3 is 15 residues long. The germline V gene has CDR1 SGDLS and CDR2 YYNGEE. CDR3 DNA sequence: TGTGCCAGCAGCGCCTGGACGGCTAGCGCTGATACGCAGTATTTT. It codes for CASSAWTASADTQYF.

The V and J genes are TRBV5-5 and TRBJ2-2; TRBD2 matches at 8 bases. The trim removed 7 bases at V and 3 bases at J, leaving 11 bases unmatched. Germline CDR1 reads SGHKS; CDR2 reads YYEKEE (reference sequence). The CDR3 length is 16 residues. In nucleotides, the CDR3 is TGTGCCAGCGGCCCCGGGGGGGGGCGACACACCGGGGAGCTGTTTTTT. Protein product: CASGPGGGRHTGELFF.